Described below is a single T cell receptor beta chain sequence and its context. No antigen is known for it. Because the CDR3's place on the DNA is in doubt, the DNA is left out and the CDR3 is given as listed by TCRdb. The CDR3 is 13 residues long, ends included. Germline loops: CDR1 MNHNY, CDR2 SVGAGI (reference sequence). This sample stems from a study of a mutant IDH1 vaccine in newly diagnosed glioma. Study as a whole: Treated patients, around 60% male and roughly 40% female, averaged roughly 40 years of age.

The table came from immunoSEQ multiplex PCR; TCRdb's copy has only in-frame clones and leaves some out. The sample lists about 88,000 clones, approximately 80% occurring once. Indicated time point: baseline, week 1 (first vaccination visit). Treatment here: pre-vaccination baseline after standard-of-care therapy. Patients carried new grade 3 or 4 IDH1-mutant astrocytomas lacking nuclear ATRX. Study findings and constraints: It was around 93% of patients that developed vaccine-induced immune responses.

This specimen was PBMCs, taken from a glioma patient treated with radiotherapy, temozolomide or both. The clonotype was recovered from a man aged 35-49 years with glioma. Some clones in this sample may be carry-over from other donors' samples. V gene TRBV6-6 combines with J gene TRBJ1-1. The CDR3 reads CASSSSAGSEAFF.